This T cell receptor (beta chain) appears in the sequencing data of a study of blood T cell repertoires in COVID-19. The wider study: From the United States, Italy and Spain came samples of acute and convalescent COVID-19. T cells, B-cell-depleted T cells, or PBMCs supplied cDNA or gDNA.

As handled by the study authors: Researchers report that nucleated cell counts were estimated from reference gene primer amplification. Profiling relied on immunoSEQ multiplex PCR, and the TCRdb table lists in-frame clones only, not all of them. Clone size and V and J calls were adopted from that table, with D and trimming inferred from the DNA. This table has approximately 260,000 clones, about nine tenths appearing once. Cohort 3 recovered donors had two negative PCRs, clearance, or symptom resolution. Trimming at V came to 10 bases and at J to 5 bases, leaving 12 bases not matched to a gene. CDR3 length: 15 amino acids. Germline CDR1 is MNHEY and CDR2 is SMNVEV (reference sequence).

This sequence joins TRBV27 and TRBJ1-2; 11 nucleotides line up with TRBD1. The sequenced material came from PBMCs or T cells enriched from blood (not recorded which). The sequence derives from a woman aged 60-75 years who had recovered from COVID-19. The CDR3 is CATKRTGGPEYGYTF. As DNA, the CDR3 is TGTGCCACCAAAAGGACAGGGGGCCCTGAATATGGCTACACCTTC.